The 4 T cell receptor beta chains listed next were all sequenced from one sample in a study of blood T cell repertoires in COVID-19. Assay: immunoSEQ multiplex PCR; the TCRdb copy retains only in-frame clones and omits some. Among some 300,000 clones listed, around 87% were seen once. Input material: peripheral blood. The receptors were sampled from a middle-aged woman with COVID-19, enrolled during active disease.

This clone has a single count. The V gene is TRBV27, the J gene TRBJ2-7; TRBD2 agrees at 12 bases. J lost 3 bases, V lost 5 bases, and 17 bases had no gene match. From germline, CDR1 is MNHEY and CDR2 SMNVEV (reference sequence). The CDR3 has 19 amino acids. As DNA, the CDR3 is TGTGCCAGCAGTCCCTCGACTAGCGGGAGATTCACCACCCTCTACGAGCAGTACTTC. Translating gives CASSPSTSGRFTTLYEQYF.

The chain carries TRBV27 and TRBJ1-1; D is ambiguous. The CDR3 has 14 residues. The V end was cut by 5 bases, the J end by 8 bases, with 18 bases between. The germline gives CDR1 MNHEY, CDR2 SMNVEV (reference sequence). The CDR3 sequence is CASSLRIPGGEAFF. In DNA, the CDR3 is TGTGCCAGCAGTCTACGAATCCCCGGAGGAGAAGCTTTCTTT.

The chain joins TRBV5-1 to TRBJ1-1, with D possibly being TRBD1 (5 bases). Per germline, CDR1 SGHRS and CDR2 YFSETQ. The V end was cut by 4 bases, the J end by 1 base, with 14 bases between. The CDR3 is 15 amino acids. The CDR3 sequence is CASSRGGDRNTEAFF. Written as DNA, the CDR3 is TGCGCCAGCAGCAGGGGTGGGGATAGGAACACTGAAGCTTTCTTT.

The V call is TRBV24-1, the J call TRBJ1-5, with D tentatively TRBD1 (5 bases). This CDR3 has 14 residues. Trimming cost V 4 bases and J 4 bases, with 10 bases left between them. In germline, CDR1 is KGHDR, CDR2 SFDVKD. The chain's CDR3 is CATSDSGPNQPQHF. CDR3 bases: TGTGCCACCAGTGACTCAGGGCCTAATCAGCCCCAGCATTTT.